Sequencing of this TCR beta chain was carried out in a study of blood T cell repertoires in COVID-19. Across the whole study: Specimens from acute and convalescent COVID-19 originated in the United States, Italy and Spain. PBMCs, B-cell-depleted T cells, or T cells were the source of the cDNA or gDNA that made up the material.

CDR3 length: 17 amino acids. Trimming removed 1 base from V and 3 bases from J; junction bases left unmatched: 11. CDR1 and CDR2 from the germline V gene are MGHRA and YSYEKL. In the original workflow: Researchers report that nucleated cell counts were estimated from reference gene primer amplification. Only in-frame clones appear in the TCRdb table, and some are missing; sequencing was by immunoSEQ multiplex PCR. The DNA gave D and trimming, while V, J and clone size come from that table. This sample has some 13,000 clones, with approximately 80% found just once. This clone was seen once. V gene TRBV4-1 combines with J gene TRBJ2-7, with TRBD2 identical over 8 bases. This clonotype originated in a man aged 40-55 years with active or convalescent COVID-19. The material sequenced was peripheral blood. For the CDR3, the DNA is TGCGCCAGCAGCCAAGCGCCGGCGGGGGGACGCCACTACGAGCAGTACTTC. Amino acid sequence: CASSQAPAGGRHYEQYF.